The 30 T cell receptor beta chains listed next were all sequenced from one sample in a study of shared clonotypes between healthy human individuals. TCRdb's table, derived via immunoSEQ multiplex PCR, lists solely in-frame clones and lacks some. Among 1,400,000 or so clones listed, just under 99% were seen once. Sample: naive CD4+ T cells sorted from blood. As to subset: CD45RA+ positively selected. The receptors shown here come from a man aged 30-40 years in good health.

Only one count was recorded for this clone. DNA for the CDR3: TGTGCCAGCTCACCCGTCGCCAGGGGACTAGCCAAAAACATTCAGTACTTC. This translates into CASSPVARGLAKNIQYF. The genes are TRBV18 and TRBJ2-4; D assignment may be TRBD1 or TRBD2 (6 bases each). In germline, CDR1 is KGHSH, CDR2 LQKENI. V was shortened by 3 bases and J by 0 bases, with 15 bases between the two germline ends. The CDR3 length is 17 residues. The whole variable domain, remainder taken from reference TRBV18 and TRBJ2-4, is NAGVMQNPRHLVRRRGQEARLRCSPMKGHSHVYWYRQLPEEGLKFMVYLQKENIIDESGMPKERFSAEFPKEGPSILRIQQVVRGDSAAYFCASSPVARGLAKNIQYFGAGTRLSVL.

The rearrangement links TRBV10-2 to TRBJ2-1, with 9 bases fitting TRBD1. This CDR3 spans 16 amino acids. J lost 5 bases, V lost 1 base, and 6 bases had no gene match. CDR1 is WSHSY, CDR2 SAAADI, per germline. The CDR3 DNA follows: TGCGCCAGCAGTGAGTATAGGACAGGGGAGAACAATGAGCAGTTCTTC. This translates into CASSEYRTGENNEQFF.

With regard to this clone: The junction departs from the called germline gene at one end, perhaps through a read error. This rearrangement joins TRBV6-5 to TRBJ1-1, with D possibly being TRBD1 (6 bases). Per germline, CDR1 MNHEY and CDR2 SVGAGI. This CDR3 has 11 amino acids. For the CDR3, the DNA is TGTGCCAGCTGTTACAGGGCTGAAGCTTTCTTT. This sequence encodes CASCYRAEAFF.

This rearrangement joins TRBV11-2 to TRBJ2-3; TRBD2 agrees at 14 bases. Germline V lookup: CDR1 SGHAT, CDR2 FQNNGV. With 5 bases clipped from V and 2 bases from J, the junction kept 6 bases outside the gene matches. The CDR3 length is 17 residues. CDR3 in DNA: TGTGCCAGCAGCACCGGACTAGCGGGAGGCATCACAGATACGCAGTATTTT. This codes for CASSTGLAGGITDTQYF.

This clone was seen only once. The gene calls are TRBV19 and TRBJ2-1; 9 bases are a match to TRBD2. The CDR3 extends over 13 amino acids. V lost 10 bases and J lost 7; bases outside the gene matches: 8. Germline lookup yields CDR1 LNHDA and CDR2 SQIVND (reference sequence). CDR3 sequence: CATISGRRNEQFF. The CDR3 DNA reads as TGTGCCACTATTAGCGGGAGAAGAAATGAGCAGTTCTTC.

The gene calls are TRBV4-1 and TRBJ1-5; D uncertain. This CDR3 contains 16 residues. Between the trimmed V and J ends, which lost 0 bases and 0 bases, there was a span of 9 bases. Germline CDR1 reads MGHRA; CDR2 reads YSYEKL. CDR3 in DNA: TGCGCCAGCAGCCAAGATTTTCCCGATAGCAATCAGCCCCAGCATTTT. Amino acid sequence: CASSQDFPDSNQPQHF.

In this sample, this clone turned up once. This chain links TRBV11-2 with TRBJ2-7; 7 nucleotides agree with TRBD1. Germline CDR1 SGHAT, CDR2 FQNNGV. The CDR3 extends over 14 amino acids. V shed 2 bases, J shed 5 bases, and the junction held 6 bases outside the gene matches. The CDR3 coding sequence is TGTGCCAGCAGCTTAACTGACAGGGTACACGAGCAGTACTTC. Amino acid sequence: CASSLTDRVHEQYF.

Details on this clone: Distinct nucleotide sequences in the sample also encode this CDR3. V and J are TRBV18 and TRBJ2-5; D remains ambiguous. In germline, CDR1 is KGHSH, CDR2 LQKENI. The V gene lost 6 bases and the J gene lost 2 bases, with 4 bases spanning the gap. The CDR3 covers 11 residues. The CDR3 loop is CASSNQETQYF. CDR3 DNA: TGTGCCAGCTCCAATCAAGAGACCCAGTACTTC. Filled out from reference TRBV18 and TRBJ2-5, the complete variable domain reads NAGVMQNPRHLVRRRGQEARLRCSPMKGHSHVYWYRQLPEEGLKFMVYLQKENIIDESGMPKERFSAEFPKEGPSILRIQQVVRGDSAAYFCASSNQETQYFGPGTRLLVL.

This sequence joins TRBV2 and TRBJ2-7; D unresolved. V dropped 2 bases and J dropped 1 base, with 6 bases sitting between them. Looked up from germline, CDR1 is SNHLY and CDR2 is FYNNEI. The CDR3 contains 13 residues. The CDR3 region has the DNA TGTGCCAGCAGTGAACAGCTTTCCTACGAGCAGTACTTC. Residues: CASSEQLSYEQYF.

This clone occurred once. This chain uses TRBV9 with TRBJ1-1; perhaps TRBD1 as D (6 bases). Germline-derived CDR1 and CDR2 are SGDLS and YYNGEE. The V and J ends lost 0 bases and 3 bases respectively, with 15 bases between them. CDR3 size: 16 residues. CDR3 in amino acids: CASSVGSSGAHTEAFF. Here the CDR3 DNA reads TGTGCCAGCAGCGTAGGATCTTCAGGGGCTCACACTGAAGCTTTCTTT.

The rearrangement uses TRBV28 and TRBJ1-2, with TRBD1 identical over 7 bases. CDR3 length: 14 residues. CDR1 is MDHEN and CDR2 is SYDVKM in the germline V gene. Trimming at V came to 3 bases and at J to 5 bases, leaving 6 bases not matched to a gene. The CDR3 spells CASSFRDRVYGYTF. The CDR3 nucleotides read TGTGCCAGCAGTTTCAGAGACAGGGTTTATGGCTACACCTTC.

The rearrangement uses TRBV5-6 and TRBJ1-1, with D possibly TRBD1 on 5 matching bases. The germline gives CDR1 SGHDT, CDR2 YYEEEE. The CDR3 consists of 15 residues. V lost 2 bases and J lost 2, with 13 bases in between. Here the CDR3 reads CASSFTPGANTEAFF. The CDR3 DNA reads TGTGCCAGCAGCTTTACTCCCGGGGCCAACACTGAAGCTTTCTTT.

The chain couples TRBV18 to TRBJ2-1; D might be TRBD1 (6 bases). Germline CDR1 KGHSH, CDR2 LQKENI. Trimming removed 6 bases from V and 5 bases from J, with 17 bases in between. The CDR3 runs to 15 residues. This CDR3 reads CASSQSTGTHNEQFF. DNA of the CDR3: TGTGCCAGCTCGCAGAGCACCGGGACACACAATGAGCAGTTCTTC.

This sequence joins TRBV11-2 and TRBJ1-1, with unresolved D. Germline V gene data show CDR1 as SGHAT and CDR2 as FQNNGV. V lost 5 bases to trimming and J lost 5 bases, with 15 bases between them. The CDR3 contains 14 residues. The CDR3 spells CASSPREGRTEAFF. In DNA form, the CDR3 reads TGTGCCAGCAGCCCTCGGGAGGGTCGGACTGAAGCTTTCTTT.

This chain links TRBV15 with TRBJ2-5; no clear D. CDR3 length: 13 residues. V was shortened by 0 bases and J by 3 bases, with 5 bases between the two germline ends. The germline gives CDR1 LNHNV, CDR2 YYDKDF (reference sequence). This CDR3 reads CATSRDFEETQYF. CDR3 DNA sequence: TGTGCCACCAGCAGAGATTTCGAAGAGACCCAGTACTTC.

The chain links TRBV5-1 to TRBJ1-2, with no clear D. Germline V gene sequence: CDR1 SGHRS, CDR2 YFSETQ. V was shortened by 0 bases and J by 6 bases, with 9 bases between the two germline ends. This CDR3 region has 13 residues. The CDR3 DNA reads TGCGCCAGCAGCTTGGCGTCAGTGGATGGCTACACCTTC. Translated: CASSLASVDGYTF.

The chain joins TRBV19 to TRBJ2-1; 7 bases are a match to TRBD2. The CDR3 has 16 residues. V was pared by 5 bases and J by 8 bases, with 15 bases of the junction left unmatched. CDR1 LNHDA and CDR2 SQIVND come from the germline V gene (reference sequence). CDR3 nucleotide sequence: TGTGCCAGTAGTCAACGACTAGCCGGCTTTCGAGATGAGCAGTTCTTC. It specifies CASSQRLAGFRDEQFF.

In this sample, this clone turned up once. The V call is TRBV28, the J call TRBJ2-5; either TRBD1 or TRBD2 may supply D (5 bases each). This CDR3 is 15 amino acids long. Trimming removed 9 bases at V and 7 bases at J, with 24 bases between. Germline CDR1 reads MDHEN; CDR2 reads SYDVKM. The CDR3 bases are TGTGCCAGTGGGGGTACGGGTAGTCGCCCAGCGACCCAGTACTTC. Its protein product is CASGGTGSRPATQYF.

The V call is TRBV2, the J call TRBJ1-2; TRBD1 might be the D (6 bases). In germline, CDR1 is SNHLY, CDR2 FYNNEI. The V and J ends lost 8 bases and 3 bases respectively, with 7 bases between them. The CDR3 is 11 amino acids. CDR3 DNA: TGTGCCAGCGGGGGCCACTATGGCTACACCTTC. This translates into CASGGHYGYTF.

This chain joins TRBV5-1 and TRBJ2-1; TRBD2 is a possible D gene (5 bases). Trimming stripped 1 base from V and 6 bases from J, with 14 bases between. Germline CDR1 reads SGHRS; CDR2 reads YFSETQ. This CDR3 contains 15 residues. The CDR3 protein is CASSLISAPGNEQFF. DNA for the CDR3: TGCGCCAGCAGCTTGATTAGCGCGCCTGGCAATGAGCAGTTCTTC.

This sequence joins TRBV28 and TRBJ1-2; 10 positions match TRBD1. Trimming at V came to 5 bases and at J to 7 bases, leaving 10 bases not matched to a gene. The CDR3 contains 15 residues. Germline CDR1 is MDHEN and CDR2 is SYDVKM. CDR3 sequence reads: CASSQTLTGGFGYTF. CDR3 DNA sequence: TGTGCCAGCAGTCAAACGCTGACAGGGGGCTTTGGCTACACCTTC.

The gene calls are TRBV7-3 and TRBJ2-2; 9 bases line up with TRBD1. CDR3 length: 16 residues. CDR1 SGHTA and CDR2 FQGTGA come from the germline V gene. With 4 bases clipped from V and 5 bases from J, the junction kept 8 bases outside the gene matches. This chain's CDR3 is CASSYPGQGATGELFF. For the CDR3, the DNA is TGTGCCAGCAGCTATCCGGGACAGGGTGCAACCGGGGAGCTGTTTTTT.

The chain couples TRBV18 to TRBJ2-6; no reliable D call. This CDR3 region has 15 residues. V lost 4 bases and J lost 2, with 9 bases in between. Germline CDR1 and CDR2: KGHSH and LQKENI. The CDR3 reads CASSQRLAGANVLTF. Written as DNA, the CDR3 is TGTGCCAGCTCACAGAGGCTTGCTGGGGCCAACGTCCTGACTTTC. Using reference TRBV18 and TRBJ2-6 for the parts outside the CDR3, the full variable domain is NAGVMQNPRHLVRRRGQEARLRCSPMKGHSHVYWYRQLPEEGLKFMVYLQKENIIDESGMPKERFSAEFPKEGPSILRIQQVVRGDSAAYFCASSQRLAGANVLTFGAGSRLTVL.

The chain has TRBV7-8 and TRBJ2-1, with D uncertain. Germline-derived CDR1 and CDR2 are SGHVS and FQNEAQ. Trimming shortened V by 5 bases and J by 10 bases, and 9 bases separated the two germline ends. The CDR3 spans 11 residues. CDR3 DNA sequence: TGTGCCAGCAGCCGGGTGGTAGAGCAGTTCTTC. Residues: CASSRVVEQFF. The variable domain in full, completed from reference TRBV7-8 and TRBJ2-1, reads GAGVSQSPRYKVAKRGQDVALRCDPISGHVSLFWYQQALGQGPEFLTYFQNEAQLDKSGLPSDRFFAERPEGSVSTLKIQRTQQEDSAVYLCASSRVVEQFFGPGTRLTVL.

The V and J genes are TRBV28 and TRBJ2-1, with D tentatively TRBD1 or TRBD2 (5 bases each). The CDR3 is 17 residues long. Germline assignment: CDR1 MDHEN and CDR2 SYDVKM. Trimming took 3 bases from V and 0 from J, leaving 15 bases between them. CDR3 sequence reads: CASSFNWDASSYNEQFF. The CDR3 DNA is TGTGCCAGCAGTTTTAACTGGGACGCAAGCTCCTACAATGAGCAGTTCTTC.

The J gene is TRBJ2-4, the V gene TRBV7-2; 7 bases are shared with TRBD1. CDR1 and CDR2 (germline): SGHTA, FQGNSA. The CDR3 runs to 18 residues. J lost 7 bases, V lost 3 bases, and 18 bases had no gene match. The CDR3 reads CASSFQVRQGGTGNIQYF. The CDR3 DNA sequence: TGTGCCAGCAGCTTCCAAGTCCGACAGGGCGGTACGGGTAACATTCAGTACTTC.

This chain uses TRBV9 with TRBJ2-1; D possibly corresponds to TRBD1 (6 bases). The V end was cut by 4 bases, the J end by 6 bases, with 17 bases between. The CDR3 extends over 15 amino acids. In germline, CDR1 is SGDLS, CDR2 YYNGEE. The CDR3 region has the DNA TGTGCCAGCAGCCCCACCGGCCGAGGGGGCAATGAGCAGTTCTTC. Its protein is CASSPTGRGGNEQFF.

The chain links TRBV9 to TRBJ2-3; no firm D call. Looked up from germline, CDR1 is SGDLS and CDR2 is YYNGEE. V lost 3 bases and J 2 bases, leaving 10 bases between the germline ends. The CDR3 is 14 residues long. The CDR3 sequence: CASSAQRHTDTQYF. CDR3 nucleotide sequence: TGTGCCAGCAGCGCACAGAGACACACAGATACGCAGTATTTT.

This clone was found once. The chain has TRBV12-5 and TRBJ2-7, with 7 bases lining up with TRBD2. Per germline, CDR1 LGHNT and CDR2 FRNRAP. The V and J ends lost 8 bases and 6 bases, in that order; junction bases with no gene match: 10. This CDR3 is built from 13 residues. The CDR3 region is CASRLREGAEQYF. The CDR3 DNA reads TGTGCTAGTAGATTGAGGGAGGGAGCCGAGCAGTACTTC. Full variable domain (missing parts from reference TRBV12-5 and TRBJ2-7): DARVTQTPRHKVTEMGQEVTMRCQPILGHNTVFWYRQTMMQGLELLAYFRNRAPLDDSGMPKDRFSAEMPDATLATLKIQPSEPRDSAVYFCASRLREGAEQYFGPGTRLTVT.

This chain connects TRBV28 to TRBJ1-3; D is uncertain. V lost 5 bases and J lost 6, with 11 bases in between. CDR1 is MDHEN, CDR2 SYDVKM, per germline. The CDR3 spans 13 residues. The CDR3 sequence: CASSMAVANTIYF. The DNA for the CDR3 is TGTGCCAGCAGTATGGCCGTTGCAAACACCATATATTTT.